This TCR beta chain derives from a study of shared clonotypes between healthy human individuals. This clone appeared a few times. TCRdb's copy holds only in-frame clones and misses some; the assay was immunoSEQ multiplex PCR. The repertoire holds under 650,000 clones, 95% to 97% seen once, with approximately 0.062% in the top ten. Germline V gene sequence: CDR1 LNHDA, CDR2 SQIVND (reference sequence). The CDR3 contains 14 residues. V dropped 6 bases and J dropped 6; count of bases not matched to a gene: 7. Among the donors, all were Caucasian adults who lived in Nashville, Tennessee. The sample was naive CD4+ T cells sorted from blood. Regarding subset: CD45RA+ positively selected. This sequence was found in a woman under 40 in good health. J is TRBJ2-7 and V is TRBV19; 11 nucleotides agree with TRBD2. CDR3 coding DNA: TGTGCCAGTAGGGCACTAGCGGGAGATCGCGAGCAGTACTTC. It encodes CASRALAGDREQYF.